This TCR beta chain derives from a study of OX40 agonist ivuxolimab in advanced cancers. CDR1 is SGHTA, CDR2 FQGNSA, per germline. The CDR3 runs to 16 residues. V gave up 1 base and J gave up 4 bases, with 16 bases separating them. Profiling relied on immunoSEQ multiplex PCR, and the TCRdb table lists in-frame clones only, not all of them. Of about 64,000 clones in the sample, roughly 85% were seen once. Source: CD4+ or CD8+ T cells sorted from blood, taken in a trial of the OX40 agonist ivuxolimab. V gene TRBV7-2 combines with J gene TRBJ2-5; the D call may be TRBD1 or TRBD2 (6 bases each). The sequence came from an adult with an advanced solid tumor such as melanoma, head and neck, liver or kidney cancer. This CDR3 reads CASSLVGGRRGETQYF. CDR3 coding DNA: TGTGCCAGCAGCTTAGTTGGGGGCCGGAGGGGAGAGACCCAGTACTTC.